Shown below are 7 T cell receptor beta chains from a single sample sequenced in a study of shared clonotypes between healthy human individuals. TCRdb keeps only in-frame clones here, not all; method: immunoSEQ multiplex PCR. The sample shows around 99,000 clones, almost 70% of them seen only once. The sample consisted of memory CD8+ T cells sorted from blood. Described subset: CD45RO+ cells pooled with CCR7-negative TemRA cells. The receptors stem from a man between 25 and 39 years old in good health.

The chain recombines TRBV11-2 with TRBJ2-5; 7 bases fit TRBD1. The CDR3 contains 15 residues. Germline CDR1 is SGHAT and CDR2 is FQNNGV. Losses at the gene ends were 4 bases for V and 5 bases for J; bases not matched to a gene: 10. Here the CDR3 DNA reads TGTGCCAGCAGCTCCCCAGGGGGATTGGGGGAGACCCAGTACTTC. Translation: CASSSPGGLGETQYF.

The rearrangement links TRBV28 to TRBJ2-7, with TRBD1 matching 9 bases. The V gene's germline CDR1 is MDHEN and CDR2 SYDVKM. V lost 6 bases, J lost 6 bases, and 18 bases stayed unmatched. The CDR3 runs 17 residues. As DNA, the CDR3 is TGTGCCAGCAGAATACGGGACGCGGACAGGGGCGAACTCGAGCAGTACTTC. Translating it yields CASRIRDADRGELEQYF.

The chain has TRBV6-5 and TRBJ2-2, with D uncertain. V was clipped by 4 bases and J by 1 base, with 7 bases between them. The CDR3 runs to 14 residues. Germline CDR1 reads MNHEY; CDR2 reads SVGAGI. For the CDR3, the DNA is TGTGCCAGCAGTTTATTCGAGAACACCGGGGAGCTGTTTTTT. This encodes CASSLFENTGELFF.

This clone was seen more than once but under ten times. J is TRBJ2-3 and V is TRBV2, with 9 nucleotides matching TRBD1. CDR1 is SNHLY and CDR2 is FYNNEI in the germline V gene. The CDR3 has 15 residues. V trimming: 6 bases; J trimming: 0 bases; junction bases outside the gene matches: 4. Here the CDR3 reads CASRTGTGSTDTQYF. CDR3 sequence (DNA): TGTGCCAGCAGGACCGGGACAGGGAGCACAGATACGCAGTATTTT.

The V call is TRBV29-1, the J call TRBJ2-7; D perhaps matches TRBD1 (6 bases). The CDR3 consists of 12 residues. The germline CDR1 and CDR2 sequences are SQVTM and ANQGSEA. Trimming took 6 bases from V and 0 from J, leaving 9 bases between them. The CDR3 bases are TGCAGCGTGTGGGACAACTCCTACGAGCAGTACTTC. It specifies CSVWDNSYEQYF.

The chain joins TRBV27 to TRBJ1-4; no reliable D call. The germline gives CDR1 MNHEY, CDR2 SMNVEV (reference sequence). V was pared by 6 bases and J by 7 bases, with 15 bases between. The CDR3 covers 14 residues. The CDR3 bases are TGTGCCAGCAGAAGTGAAGGGAAGCGTGAAAAACTGTTTTTT. Protein: CASRSEGKREKLFF.

The V gene is TRBV19, the J gene TRBJ2-7; 8 positions match TRBD2. The junction had 5 bases not matched to a gene; V was cut back by 4 bases and J by 9 bases. CDR1 and CDR2 (germline): LNHDA, SQIVND (reference sequence). The CDR3 has 12 residues. In nucleotides, the CDR3 is TGTGCCAGTAGTACCACGGGGGGGGTGCAGTACTTC. Protein sequence: CASSTTGGVQYF.